This T cell receptor beta chain was captured by sequencing in a study of blood T cells in healthy people across ages. Notes on the study in general: Naive CD4+ cells and diversity were both higher in long-lived donors than in aged donors.

Primers used in a second PCR of roughly 6 to 11 cycles were a sample-barcoded 5' primer and a J-beta primer mix. Carrying 12 random nucleotides, a template-switch adaptor labeled each individual cDNA molecule. Via MiXCR, TCRdb re-called the 5' RACE reads, giving one row per CDR3 protein. The sample yields over a million distinct CDR3 sequences, roughly 43% seen once. The CDR3 consists of 11 residues. V was clipped by 3 bases and J by 8 bases, with 7 bases between them. The V gene's germline CDR1 is SNHLY and CDR2 FYNNEI. As for this clonotype: The antigen remains unidentified.

The chain links TRBV2 to TRBJ1-2, with unresolved D. This TCR derives from a woman aged 18-29 years in good health. What was sequenced was blood. CDR3 bases: TGTGCCAGCAGTGACCGTCCGGGCTACACCTTC. The encoded protein is CASSDRPGYTF.